This T cell receptor (beta chain) is from a study of naive and memory T cell subsets. Points from the study as a whole: A few larger clonotypes appeared in naive repertoires, especially CD8, possibly memory cells re-expressing CD45RA.

Trimming at V came to 4 bases and at J to 4 bases, leaving 2 bases not matched to a gene. CDR3 length equals 14 residues. CDR1 is SGHRS, CDR2 YFSETQ, per germline. Note on this clonotype: As yet, its antigen is unknown.

Both TRBC1 and TRBC2 were covered by a beta constant-region primer of two equimolar oligonucleotides. Ligation attached a single-stranded oligonucleotide with a 12-nucleotide UMI and the SP2 primer to the cDNA 3' end. TCRdb independently ran MiXCR on the UMI-ligation and nested PCR reads; one entry per CDR3 protein. The table shows around 160,000 distinct CDR3 sequences, with approximately 15% occurring only once. Cells stained for CD3, CD4, CD8, CD45RA, CD27 and viability were sorted into four CD45RA/CD27 subsets. The TCR was taken from a human donor in good health. The gene calls are TRBV5-1 and TRBJ2-1, with 10 bases fitting TRBD1. Sequenced: naive CD4+ T cells from blood. In nucleotides, the CDR3 is TGCGCCAGCAGCGCGGGACAGGGGTACAATGAGCAGTTCTTC. Its translation: CASSAGQGYNEQFF.